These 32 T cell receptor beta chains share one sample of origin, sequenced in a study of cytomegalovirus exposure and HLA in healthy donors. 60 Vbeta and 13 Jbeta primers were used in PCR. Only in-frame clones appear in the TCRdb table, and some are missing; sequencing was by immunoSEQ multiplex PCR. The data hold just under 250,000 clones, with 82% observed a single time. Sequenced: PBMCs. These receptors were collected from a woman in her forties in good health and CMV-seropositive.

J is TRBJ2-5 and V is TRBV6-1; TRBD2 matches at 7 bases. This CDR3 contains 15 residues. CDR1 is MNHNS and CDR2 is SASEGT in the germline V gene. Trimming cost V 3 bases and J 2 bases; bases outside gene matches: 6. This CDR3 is CASSDPGLPQETQYF. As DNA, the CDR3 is TGTGCCAGCAGTGATCCGGGACTACCACAAGAGACCCAGTACTTC.

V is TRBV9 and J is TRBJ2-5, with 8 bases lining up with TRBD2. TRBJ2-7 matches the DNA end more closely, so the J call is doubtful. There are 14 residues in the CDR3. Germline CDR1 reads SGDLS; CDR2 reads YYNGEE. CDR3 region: CASSVAGGPYEQYF. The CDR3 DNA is TGTGCCAGCAGCGTAGCGGGAGGGCCTTACGAGCAGTACTTC.

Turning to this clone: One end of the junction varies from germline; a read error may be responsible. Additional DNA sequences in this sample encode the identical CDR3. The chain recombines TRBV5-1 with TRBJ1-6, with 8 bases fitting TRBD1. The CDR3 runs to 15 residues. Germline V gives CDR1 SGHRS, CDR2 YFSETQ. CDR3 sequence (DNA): TGCGCCAGCAGCTCTGACAGGGGATTGAATTCCCCCCTCCACTTT. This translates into CASSSDRGLNSPLHF.

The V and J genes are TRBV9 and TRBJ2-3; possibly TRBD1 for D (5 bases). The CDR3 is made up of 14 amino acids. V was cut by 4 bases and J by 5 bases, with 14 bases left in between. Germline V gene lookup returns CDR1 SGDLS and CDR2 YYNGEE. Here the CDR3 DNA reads TGTGCCAGCAGCCCCCGCCAGGGCAAAGATACGCAGTATTTT. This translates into CASSPRQGKDTQYF.

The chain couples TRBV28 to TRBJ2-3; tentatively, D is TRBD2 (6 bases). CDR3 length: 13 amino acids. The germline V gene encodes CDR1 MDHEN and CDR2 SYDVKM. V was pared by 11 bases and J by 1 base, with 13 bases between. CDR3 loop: CAGGAPGTDTQYF. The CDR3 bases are TGTGCCGGCGGGGCCCCGGGCACAGATACGCAGTATTTT.

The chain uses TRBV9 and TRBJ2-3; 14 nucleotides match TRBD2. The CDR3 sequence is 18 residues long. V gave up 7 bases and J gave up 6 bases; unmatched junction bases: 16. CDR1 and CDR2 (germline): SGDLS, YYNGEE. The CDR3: CASSTVGKTSGGADTQYF. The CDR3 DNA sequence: TGTGCCAGCTCCACCGTGGGGAAGACTAGCGGGGGGGCGGATACGCAGTATTTT.

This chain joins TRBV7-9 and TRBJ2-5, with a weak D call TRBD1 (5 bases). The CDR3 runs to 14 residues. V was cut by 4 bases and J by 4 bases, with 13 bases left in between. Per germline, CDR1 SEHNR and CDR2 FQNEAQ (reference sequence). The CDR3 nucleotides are TGTGCCAGCAGCTCCAGGGTTTGGGGAGAGACCCAGTACTTC. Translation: CASSSRVWGETQYF. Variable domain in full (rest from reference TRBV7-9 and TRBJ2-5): DTGVSQNPRHKITKRGQNVTFRCDPISEHNRLYWYRQTLGQGPEFLTYFQNEAQLEKSRLLSDRFSAERPKGSFSTLEIQRTEQGDSAMYLCASSSRVWGETQYFGPGTRLLVL.

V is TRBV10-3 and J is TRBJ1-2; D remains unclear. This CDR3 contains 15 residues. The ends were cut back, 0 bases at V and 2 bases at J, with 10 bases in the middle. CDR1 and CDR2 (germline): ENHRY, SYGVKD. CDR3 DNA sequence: TGTGCCATCAGTGAGTCAGGCGGCAGAAACTATGGCTACACCTTC. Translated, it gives CAISESGGRNYGYTF.

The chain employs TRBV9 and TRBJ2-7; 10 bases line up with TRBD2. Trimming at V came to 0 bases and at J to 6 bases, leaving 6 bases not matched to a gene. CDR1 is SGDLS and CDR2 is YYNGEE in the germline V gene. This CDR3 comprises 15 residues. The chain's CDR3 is CASSVGLAGEGEQYF. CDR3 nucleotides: TGTGCCAGCAGCGTAGGTCTAGCGGGAGAGGGCGAGCAGTACTTC.

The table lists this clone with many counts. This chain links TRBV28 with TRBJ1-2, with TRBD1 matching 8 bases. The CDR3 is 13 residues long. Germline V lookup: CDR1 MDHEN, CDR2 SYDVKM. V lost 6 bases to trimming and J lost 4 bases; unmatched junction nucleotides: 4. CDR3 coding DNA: TGTGCCAGCAGGGGGACAGGACTCTATGGCTACACCTTC. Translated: CASRGTGLYGYTF.

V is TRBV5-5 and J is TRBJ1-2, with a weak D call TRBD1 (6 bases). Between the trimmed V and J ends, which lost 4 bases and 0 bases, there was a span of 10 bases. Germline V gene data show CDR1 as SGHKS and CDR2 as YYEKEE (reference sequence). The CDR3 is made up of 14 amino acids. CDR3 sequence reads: CASSLDSTNYGYTF. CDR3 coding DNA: TGTGCCAGCAGCCTGGACAGTACTAACTATGGCTACACCTTC.

The CDR3 DNA reads TGTGCCAGCAGAGGACAGGGGTGGGAGACCCAGTACTTC. Amino acid sequence: CASRGQGWETQYF. This chain uses TRBV7-2 with TRBJ2-5; 9 bases map to TRBD1. V shed 6 bases, J shed 5 bases, and the junction held 4 bases outside the gene matches. The germline V gene encodes CDR1 SGHTA and CDR2 FQGNSA. This CDR3 is built from 13 residues.

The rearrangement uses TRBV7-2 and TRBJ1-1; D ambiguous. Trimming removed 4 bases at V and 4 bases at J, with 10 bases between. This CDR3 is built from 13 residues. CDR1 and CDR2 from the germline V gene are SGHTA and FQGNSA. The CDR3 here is CASSSFYGTEAFF. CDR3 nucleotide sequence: TGTGCCAGCAGCTCTTTCTACGGCACTGAAGCTTTCTTT.

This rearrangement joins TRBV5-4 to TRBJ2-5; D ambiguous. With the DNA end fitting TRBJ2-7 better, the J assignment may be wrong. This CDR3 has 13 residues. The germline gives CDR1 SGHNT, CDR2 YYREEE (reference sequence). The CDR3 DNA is TGTGCCAGCAGCTTTTCGTGGTCCTACGAGCAGTACTTC. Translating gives CASSFSWSYEQYF.

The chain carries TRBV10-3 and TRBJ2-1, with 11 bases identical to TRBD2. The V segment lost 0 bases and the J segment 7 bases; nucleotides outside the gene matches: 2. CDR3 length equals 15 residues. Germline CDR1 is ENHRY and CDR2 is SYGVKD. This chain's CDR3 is CAISESTSGRNEQFF. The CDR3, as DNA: TGTGCCATCAGTGAGTCTACTAGCGGGAGAAATGAGCAGTTCTTC.

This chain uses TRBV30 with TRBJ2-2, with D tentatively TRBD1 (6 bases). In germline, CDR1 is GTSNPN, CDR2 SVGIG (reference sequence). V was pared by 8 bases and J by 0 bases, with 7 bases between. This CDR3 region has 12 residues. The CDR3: CARTANTGELFF. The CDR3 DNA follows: TGTGCCCGGACAGCGAACACCGGGGAGCTGTTTTTT.

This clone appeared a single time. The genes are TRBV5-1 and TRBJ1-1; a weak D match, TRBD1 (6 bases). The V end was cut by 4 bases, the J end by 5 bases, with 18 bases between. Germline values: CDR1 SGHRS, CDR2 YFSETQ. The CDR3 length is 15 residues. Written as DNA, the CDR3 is TGCGCCAGCAGCGCTACACAGGGAAGGAGGACTGAAGCTTTCTTT. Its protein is CASSATQGRRTEAFF.

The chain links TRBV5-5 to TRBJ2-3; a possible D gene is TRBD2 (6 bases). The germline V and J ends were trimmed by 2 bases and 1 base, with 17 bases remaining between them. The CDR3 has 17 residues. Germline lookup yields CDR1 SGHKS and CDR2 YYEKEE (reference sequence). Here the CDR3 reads CASSLDRDSTGTDTQYF. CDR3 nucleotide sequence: TGTGCCAGCAGCTTAGACCGGGACTCTACAGGCACAGATACGCAGTATTTT. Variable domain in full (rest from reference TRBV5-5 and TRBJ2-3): DAGVTQSPTHLIKTRGQQVTLRCSPISGHKSVSWYQQVLGQGPQFIFQYYEKEERGRGNFPDRFSARQFPNYSSELNVNALLLGDSALYLCASSLDRDSTGTDTQYFGPGTRLTVL.

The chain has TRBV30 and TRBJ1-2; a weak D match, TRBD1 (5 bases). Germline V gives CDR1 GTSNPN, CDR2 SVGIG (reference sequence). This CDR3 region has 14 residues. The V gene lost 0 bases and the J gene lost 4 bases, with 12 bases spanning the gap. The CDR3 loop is CAWSVRGGTYGYTF. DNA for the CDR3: TGTGCCTGGAGTGTTCGGGGGGGGACCTATGGCTACACCTTC.

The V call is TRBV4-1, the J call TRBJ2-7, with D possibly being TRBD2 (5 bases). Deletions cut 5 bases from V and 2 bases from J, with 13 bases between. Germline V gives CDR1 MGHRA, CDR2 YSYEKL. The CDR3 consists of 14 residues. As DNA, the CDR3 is TGCGCCAGCAGCTCCGCGGCGGGCGCCTACGAGCAGTACTTC. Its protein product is CASSSAAGAYEQYF.

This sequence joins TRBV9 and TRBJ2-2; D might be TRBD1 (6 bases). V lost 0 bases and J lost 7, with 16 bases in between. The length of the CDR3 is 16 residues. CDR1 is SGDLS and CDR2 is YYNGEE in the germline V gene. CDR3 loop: CASSVAPLQGDGELFF. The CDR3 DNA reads TGTGCCAGCAGCGTAGCTCCCCTACAGGGCGACGGGGAGCTGTTTTTT.

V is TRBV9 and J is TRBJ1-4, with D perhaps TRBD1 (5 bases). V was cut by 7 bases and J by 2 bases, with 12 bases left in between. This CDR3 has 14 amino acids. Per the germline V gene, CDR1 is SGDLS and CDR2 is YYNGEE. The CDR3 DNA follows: TGTGCCAGCGGTTCAGGGTCGACTAATGAAAAACTGTTTTTT. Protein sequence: CASGSGSTNEKLFF.

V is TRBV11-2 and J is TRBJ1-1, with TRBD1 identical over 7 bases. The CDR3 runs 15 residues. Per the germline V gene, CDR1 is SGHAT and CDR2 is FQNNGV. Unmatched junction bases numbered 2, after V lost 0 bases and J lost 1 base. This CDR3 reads CASSLERTGNTEAFF. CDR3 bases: TGTGCCAGCAGCTTAGAAAGGACAGGGAACACTGAAGCTTTCTTT. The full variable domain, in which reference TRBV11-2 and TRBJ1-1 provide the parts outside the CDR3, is EAGVAQSPRYKIIEKRQSVAFWCNPISGHATLYWYQQILGQGPKLLIQFQNNGVVDDSQLPKDRFSAERLKGVDSTLKIQPAKLEDSAVYLCASSLERTGNTEAFFGQGTRLTVV.

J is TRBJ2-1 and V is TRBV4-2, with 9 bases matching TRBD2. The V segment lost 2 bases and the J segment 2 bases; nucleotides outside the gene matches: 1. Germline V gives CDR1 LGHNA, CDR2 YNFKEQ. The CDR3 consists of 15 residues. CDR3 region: CASSQTSGPYNEQFF. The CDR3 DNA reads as TGTGCCAGCAGCCAAACTAGCGGGCCCTACAATGAGCAGTTCTTC.

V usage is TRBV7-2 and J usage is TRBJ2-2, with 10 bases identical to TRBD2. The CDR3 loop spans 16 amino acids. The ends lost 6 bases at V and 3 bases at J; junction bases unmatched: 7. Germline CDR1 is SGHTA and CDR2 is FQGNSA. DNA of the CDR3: TGTGCCAGCAGATTAAGCGGGGGGGCGGACACCGGGGAGCTGTTTTTT. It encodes CASRLSGGADTGELFF.

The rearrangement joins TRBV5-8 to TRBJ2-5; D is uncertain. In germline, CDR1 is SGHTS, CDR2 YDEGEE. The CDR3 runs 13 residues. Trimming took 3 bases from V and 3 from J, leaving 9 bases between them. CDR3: CASSSLYEETQYF. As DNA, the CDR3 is TGTGCCAGCAGCTCCCTATATGAAGAGACCCAGTACTTC.

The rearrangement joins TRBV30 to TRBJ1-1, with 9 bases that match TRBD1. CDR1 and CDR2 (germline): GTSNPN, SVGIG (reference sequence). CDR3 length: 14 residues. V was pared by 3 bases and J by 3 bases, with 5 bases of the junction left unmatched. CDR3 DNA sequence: TGTGCCTGGAGGCACGGGACAGGGCACACTGAAGCTTTCTTT. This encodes CAWRHGTGHTEAFF.

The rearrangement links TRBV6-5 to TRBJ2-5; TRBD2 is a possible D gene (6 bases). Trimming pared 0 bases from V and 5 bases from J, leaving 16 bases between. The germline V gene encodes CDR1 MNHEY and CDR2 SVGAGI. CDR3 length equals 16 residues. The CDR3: CASSYSFLARWETQYF. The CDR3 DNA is TGTGCCAGCAGTTACTCATTTCTAGCGCGTTGGGAGACCCAGTACTTC.

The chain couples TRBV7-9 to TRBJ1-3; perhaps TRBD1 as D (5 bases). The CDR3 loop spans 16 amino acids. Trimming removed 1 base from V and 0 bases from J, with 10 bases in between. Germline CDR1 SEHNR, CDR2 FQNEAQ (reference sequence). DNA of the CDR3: TGTGCCAGCAGCTTAGAGTACAGGAACTCTGGAAACACCATATATTTT. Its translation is CASSLEYRNSGNTIYF.

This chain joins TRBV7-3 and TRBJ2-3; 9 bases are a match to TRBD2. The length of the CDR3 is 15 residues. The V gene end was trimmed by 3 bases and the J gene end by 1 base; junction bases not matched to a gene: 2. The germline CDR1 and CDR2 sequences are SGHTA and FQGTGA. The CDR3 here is CASSFRLAGTDTQYF. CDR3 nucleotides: TGTGCCAGCAGCTTTAGACTAGCGGGCACAGATACGCAGTATTTT.

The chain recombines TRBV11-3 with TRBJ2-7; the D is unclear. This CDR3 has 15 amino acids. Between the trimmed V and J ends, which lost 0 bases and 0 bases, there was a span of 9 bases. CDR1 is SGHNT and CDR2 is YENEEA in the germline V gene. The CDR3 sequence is CASSLDPGRSYEQYF. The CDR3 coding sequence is TGTGCCAGCAGCTTAGATCCGGGTCGCTCCTACGAGCAGTACTTC.

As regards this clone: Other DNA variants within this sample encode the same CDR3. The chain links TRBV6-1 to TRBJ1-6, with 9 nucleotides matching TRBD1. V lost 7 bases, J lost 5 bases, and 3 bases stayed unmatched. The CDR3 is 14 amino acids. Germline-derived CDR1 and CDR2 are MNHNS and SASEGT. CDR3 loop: CASTWTGDNSPLHF. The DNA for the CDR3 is TGTGCCAGCACTTGGACAGGGGATAATTCACCCCTCCACTTT.